What follows are 8 T cell receptor beta chains derived from one specimen sequenced in a study of shared clonotypes between healthy human individuals. The table came from immunoSEQ multiplex PCR; TCRdb's copy has only in-frame clones and leaves some out. The sample shows over a million clones, 60% to 80% of them seen only once. Sequenced input: memory CD4+ T cells sorted from blood. Subset defined: CD45RA-negative fraction. These receptors all stem from a man aged 18 to 29 in good health.

V is TRBV7-2 and J is TRBJ1-3; D call uncertain. Germline V CDR1 and CDR2: SGHTA, FQGNSA. CDR3 length: 14 amino acids. V was pared by 5 bases and J by 1 base, with 9 bases between. CDR3 residues: CASSPAGSGNTIYF. The CDR3 DNA reads TGTGCCAGCAGCCCGGCGGGATCTGGAAACACCATATATTTT.

About this clone itself: The sample holds other DNA sequences that translate to the same CDR3. This chain links TRBV4-2 with TRBJ1-2; possible D gene TRBD1, 5 bases. The CDR3 is made up of 12 amino acids. Deletions cut 2 bases from V and 7 bases from J, with 8 bases between. Germline V gives CDR1 LGHNA, CDR2 YNFKEQ. CDR3: CASSQQGFGYTF. The CDR3 bases are TGTGCCAGCAGCCAACAGGGATTTGGCTACACCTTC.

The rearrangement links TRBV28 to TRBJ1-3; D not certain. The V end lost 8 bases, the J end lost 7 bases, and 15 bases lay between the germline ends. CDR3 length: 13 residues. The germline gives CDR1 MDHEN, CDR2 SYDVKM. CDR3 coding DNA: TGTGCCAGCGGCCTGACATCAGTCAACACCATATATTTT. It translates to CASGLTSVNTIYF.

CDR3: CAWIPTVSTDTQYF. The CDR3 nucleotides are TGTGCCTGGATTCCGACAGTTAGCACAGATACGCAGTATTTT. V gene TRBV30 combines with J gene TRBJ2-3, with TRBD1 as a possible D gene (5 bases). CDR1 is GTSNPN, CDR2 SVGIG, per germline (reference sequence). The CDR3 loop spans 14 amino acids. V was clipped by 4 bases and J by 0 bases, with 11 bases between them. The variable domain in full, completed from reference TRBV30 and TRBJ2-3, reads SQTIHQWPATLVQPVGSPLSLECTVEGTSNPNLYWYRQAAGRGLQLLFYSVGIGQISSEVPQNLSASRPQDRQFILSSKKLLLSDSGFYLCAWIPTVSTDTQYFGPGTRLTVL.

The gene calls are TRBV28 and TRBJ1-5; unclear D gene. The CDR3 spans 15 residues. Trimming shortened V by 2 bases and J by 3 bases, and 11 bases separated the two germline ends. CDR1 and CDR2 (germline): MDHEN, SYDVKM. The CDR3 DNA follows: TGTGCCAGCAGTTTAGGTACTGTAGTCAATCAGCCCCAGCATTTT. Protein product: CASSLGTVVNQPQHF.

The chain links TRBV20-1 to TRBJ2-3; D remains ambiguous. The CDR3 length is 11 residues. Trimming took off 3 bases at V and 6 bases at J, with 7 bases between the two ends. Germline V gene sequence: CDR1 DFQATT, CDR2 SNEGSKA (reference sequence). The CDR3 reads CSASIVDTQYF. CDR3 DNA: TGCAGTGCTAGTATTGTGGATACGCAGTATTTT.

V and J are TRBV11-2 and TRBJ1-4; D is unresolved. Germline lookup yields CDR1 SGHAT and CDR2 FQNNGV. Trimming took off 2 bases at V and 6 bases at J, with 4 bases between the two ends. This CDR3 is built from 12 residues. This chain's CDR3 is CASSLLHEKLFF. CDR3 nucleotides: TGTGCCAGCAGCTTACTTCATGAAAAACTGTTTTTT.

Note on this clone: The sample carries other DNA sequences with the same CDR3. This chain links TRBV2 with TRBJ2-5; TRBD1 or TRBD2 may be the D gene (5 bases each). V dropped 5 bases and J dropped 2 bases, with 9 bases sitting between them. CDR1 and CDR2 (germline): SNHLY, FYNNEI. The CDR3 spans 13 residues. CDR3 nucleotide sequence: TGTGCCAGCAGTCGGGACCGACAAGAGACCCAGTACTTC. It specifies CASSRDRQETQYF.